This TCR beta chain was profiled in a study of T cell responses to AZD1222 COVID-19 vaccine. Findings and limits, study-wide: Among those given AZD1222, only five or six were seropositive at baseline.

Comments on this clone: Its antigen is currently unknown.

The method was immunoSEQ multiplex PCR; TCRdb's version includes in-frame clones alone and lacks a portion of them. The table has around 200,000 clones, approximately 92% seen once. With 5 bases removed from V and 0 bases from J, the gap between germline ends came to 16 bases. CDR3 length: 17 amino acids. CDR1 and CDR2 (germline): MNHEY, SVGEGT. This specimen consisted of peripheral blood, obtained 28 days after the second dose of the MenACWY control vaccine. The TCR originated in an adult who received the MenACWY meningococcal vaccine as a control. The chain recombines TRBV6-2 or TRBV6-3 with TRBJ2-2, with D possibly being TRBD1 (6 bases). The CDR3 loop reads CASSADRTAANTGELFF. The CDR3 bases are TGTGCCAGCAGTGCCGACCGGACAGCCGCGAACACCGGGGAGCTGTTTTTT.